The 26 T cell receptor beta chains given below trace back to one sample, sequenced in a study of PD-1 blockade in classical Hodgkin lymphoma. Documented time point: cycle 4 day 1 (C4D1), after less than 7 weeks of nivolumab. In every patient, relapse followed autologous stem cell transplantation, while exposure to brentuximab vedotin differed. Method: immunoSEQ multiplex PCR; TCRdb's copy keeps in-frame clones and lacks some. The sample lists 90,000 to 140,000 clones, roughly nine tenths seen once, with over 15% in the top ten. The source material was peripheral blood mononuclear cells (PBMCs), sampled before the fourth cycle of nivolumab. Receptor source: a human donor with classical Hodgkin lymphoma.

The J gene is TRBJ1-5, the V gene TRBV29-1; D is perhaps TRBD1 (6 bases). CDR1 and CDR2 (germline): SQVTM, ANQGSEA. Trimming removed 8 bases at V and 3 bases at J, with 14 bases between. This CDR3 contains 13 residues. For the CDR3, the DNA is TGCAGCATCCGGGACAACATCAATCAGCCCCAGCATTTT. Encoded protein: CSIRDNINQPQHF. Looking up the rest from reference TRBV29-1 and TRBJ1-5 gives the full variable domain: SAVISQKPSRDICQRGTSLTIQCQVDSQVTMMFWYRQQPGQSLTLIATANQGSEATYESGFVIDKFPISRPNLTFSTLTVSNMSPEDSSIYLCSIRDNINQPQHFGDGTRLSIL.

The chain links TRBV29-1 to TRBJ1-3; a possible D gene is TRBD1 (6 bases). The CDR3 is made up of 13 amino acids. V shed 7 bases and J shed 1 base, with 11 bases lying between them. Germline V gene sequence: CDR1 SQVTM, CDR2 ANQGSEA. The CDR3 reads CSGTGLSGNTIYF. CDR3 nucleotides: TGCAGCGGTACAGGGTTATCTGGAAACACCATATATTTT.

This rearrangement joins TRBV7-9 to TRBJ2-1; 9 bases line up with TRBD1. Germline CDR1 is SEHNR and CDR2 is FQNEAQ (reference sequence). After removal of 3 bases from V and 8 bases from J, the junction contained 2 bases not matched to a gene. The CDR3 totals 13 residues. CDR3 nucleotide sequence: TGTGCCAGCAGCTTTACAGGGGGCGATGAGCAGTTCTTC. Translated, it gives CASSFTGGDEQFF.

This chain joins TRBV19 and TRBJ1-4; the D is unclear. CDR1 and CDR2 (germline): LNHDA, SQIVND (reference sequence). Trimming left V 11 bases short and J 0 bases short, with 13 bases between. This CDR3 is 14 amino acids long. The CDR3: CAVLQDSTNEKLFF. The CDR3 coding sequence is TGTGCCGTATTGCAGGATTCAACTAATGAAAAACTGTTTTTT.

This rearrangement joins TRBV29-1 to TRBJ2-4; the D gene is possibly TRBD2 (6 bases). CDR3 size: 15 residues. The germline V and J ends were trimmed by 6 bases and 1 base, with 16 bases remaining between them. Germline CDR1 is SQVTM and CDR2 is ANQGSEA. CDR3 DNA: TGCAGCGTCGCCGGGACCGGAGGGGCCAAAAACATTCAGTACTTC. Its protein is CSVAGTGGAKNIQYF.

The rearrangement joins TRBV6-5 to TRBJ1-2, with unresolved D. Trimming cost V 5 bases and J 3 bases, with 13 bases left between them. The CDR3 runs to 14 residues. CDR1 MNHEY and CDR2 SVGAGI come from the germline V gene. Here the CDR3 reads CASSATPRDYGYTF. CDR3 sequence (DNA): TGTGCCAGCAGTGCAACCCCCAGAGACTATGGCTACACCTTC.

The genes are TRBV27 and TRBJ2-1, with D possibly being TRBD2 (5 bases). Germline-derived CDR1 and CDR2 are MNHEY and SMNVEV (reference sequence). The CDR3 has 14 residues. Trimming cost V 4 bases and J 2 bases, with 9 bases left between them. CDR3 sequence (DNA): TGTGCCAGCAGTTCACCCGGGGCCTACAATGAGCAGTTCTTC. It codes for CASSSPGAYNEQFF.

V and J are TRBV11-3 and TRBJ2-7; 7 bases line up with TRBD1. The J segment lost 3 bases and the V segment lost 1 base, leaving 6 bases of the junction unmatched. Germline V gene data show CDR1 as SGHNT and CDR2 as YENEEA. This CDR3 is 15 amino acids long. As DNA, the CDR3 is TGTGCCAGCAGCTTAGGAGGGGGCGCCGGCTACGAGCAGTACTTC. Its protein product is CASSLGGGAGYEQYF.

The chain uses TRBV5-1 and TRBJ2-3; 7 nucleotides line up with TRBD2. The germline V gene has CDR1 SGHRS and CDR2 YFSETQ. With 4 bases clipped from V and 2 bases from J, the junction kept 10 bases outside the gene matches. The CDR3 sequence is 16 residues long. The CDR3 DNA is TGCGCCAGCAGCGTTAGCGGGCCCCTTTACACAGATACGCAGTATTTT. Translated: CASSVSGPLYTDTQYF.

The rearrangement joins TRBV6-4 to TRBJ2-1; D not certain. Germline values: CDR1 MRHNA, CDR2 SNTAGT. V lost 0 bases and J lost 1, with 16 bases in between. The CDR3 runs 18 residues. The CDR3 nucleotides are TGTGCCAGCAGTGACTCGTTATGGGTTGGTGGGTCCTACAATGAGCAGTTCTTC. This codes for CASSDSLWVGGSYNEQFF.

The chain uses TRBV9 and TRBJ2-2; D is perhaps TRBD1 (5 bases). Germline V gene lookup returns CDR1 SGDLS and CDR2 YYNGEE. V was trimmed by 1 base and J by 5 bases, leaving 12 bases between them. CDR3 length: 15 amino acids. This CDR3 is CASSVSPGWTGELFF. In DNA, the CDR3 is TGTGCCAGCAGCGTATCACCAGGGTGGACCGGGGAGCTGTTTTTT.

A single count supports this clone. The rearrangement uses TRBV11-2 and TRBJ2-2; D unclear. The CDR3 covers 13 residues. V dropped 6 bases and J dropped 4 bases, with 9 bases sitting between them. Germline V gene sequence: CDR1 SGHAT, CDR2 FQNNGV. The CDR3 reads CASSSSPTGELFF. CDR3 nucleotide sequence: TGTGCCAGCAGTTCCTCCCCCACCGGGGAGCTGTTTTTT.

This chain links TRBV29-1 with TRBJ2-5, with 9 bases matching TRBD2. The CDR3 is 14 residues long. J lost 1 base, V lost 4 bases, and 4 bases had no gene match. Germline values: CDR1 SQVTM, CDR2 ANQGSEA. CDR3 DNA sequence: TGCAGCGTTGGCCTAGCGGGAATCCAAGAGACCCAGTACTTC. Protein sequence: CSVGLAGIQETQYF.

V usage is TRBV7-7 and J usage is TRBJ2-1; unclear D gene. Germline CDR1 is SSHAT and CDR2 is FNYEAQ (reference sequence). The length of the CDR3 is 15 residues. Trimming cost V 1 base and J 0 bases, with 7 bases left between them. The CDR3: CASSLDQSSYNEQFF. CDR3 bases: TGTGCCAGCAGCTTAGACCAGAGCTCCTACAATGAGCAGTTCTTC.

The rearrangement links TRBV30 to TRBJ2-7; TRBD2 might be the D (5 bases). The germline CDR1 and CDR2 sequences are GTSNPN and SVGIG (reference sequence). Trimming stripped 8 bases from V and 0 bases from J, with 20 bases between. CDR3 size: 15 residues. Here the CDR3 reads CAATQEEAFSYEQYF. The CDR3 DNA sequence: TGTGCCGCGACCCAAGAGGAGGCATTCTCCTACGAGCAGTACTTC.

J is TRBJ2-2 and V is TRBV5-1; 7 bases align to TRBD1. The V gene's germline CDR1 is SGHRS and CDR2 YFSETQ. J lost 4 bases, V lost 1 base, and 4 bases had no gene match. The CDR3 sequence is 15 residues long. The CDR3 here is CASSLTGVSTGELFF. The CDR3 DNA reads as TGCGCCAGCAGCTTGACAGGGGTGAGCACCGGGGAGCTGTTTTTT.

Worth noting for this clone: The same CDR3 arises from other DNA sequences in this sample as well. The chain combines TRBV4-1 with TRBJ2-2; no clear D. Germline values: CDR1 MGHRA, CDR2 YSYEKL. This CDR3 region has 13 residues. Trimming took off 6 bases at V and 0 bases at J, with 5 bases between the two ends. This CDR3 reads CASSRSNTGELFF. The CDR3 DNA is TGCGCCAGCAGTCGATCGAACACCGGGGAGCTGTTTTTT.

This rearrangement joins TRBV27 to TRBJ2-2; no definite D call. Between the trimmed V and J ends, which lost 3 bases and 0 bases, there was a span of 8 bases. CDR1 is MNHEY and CDR2 is SMNVEV in the germline V gene (reference sequence). CDR3 length equals 15 residues. The DNA for the CDR3 is TGTGCCAGCAGTTTTGGTCGGTCGAACACCGGGGAGCTGTTTTTT. Translating it yields CASSFGRSNTGELFF.

V is TRBV11-2 and J is TRBJ2-7; TRBD1 might be the D (6 bases). V shed 2 bases and J shed 2 bases, with 10 bases lying between them. Per germline, CDR1 SGHAT and CDR2 FQNNGV. There are 14 residues in the CDR3. CDR3 protein: CASSLRDTTYEQYF. CDR3 sequence (DNA): TGTGCCAGCAGCTTAAGGGACACAACCTACGAGCAGTACTTC.

The gene calls are TRBV7-2 and TRBJ2-1; 11 nucleotides agree with TRBD2. Germline CDR1 SGHTA, CDR2 FQGNSA. The CDR3 extends over 17 amino acids. J lost 2 bases, V lost 5 bases, and 8 bases had no gene match. The CDR3 DNA sequence: TGTGCCAGCAGCCCTCAAGGGACTAGCGGAGCCTACAATGAGCAGTTCTTC. Amino acid sequence: CASSPQGTSGAYNEQFF.

The chain links TRBV5-5 to TRBJ2-5; no reliable D call. Germline V gene lookup returns CDR1 SGHKS and CDR2 YYEKEE (reference sequence). V lost 3 bases to trimming and J lost 1 base, with 19 bases between them. The CDR3 runs 17 residues. In DNA, the CDR3 is TGTGCCAGCAGCTGGGCCCCGGGTGCGCCTTCCCAAGAGACCCAGTACTTC. Protein sequence: CASSWAPGAPSQETQYF. The entire variable domain, with the rest obtained from reference TRBV5-5 and TRBJ2-5, is as follows: DAGVTQSPTHLIKTRGQQVTLRCSPISGHKSVSWYQQVLGQGPQFIFQYYEKEERGRGNFPDRFSARQFPNYSSELNVNALLLGDSALYLCASSWAPGAPSQETQYFGPGTRLLVL.

The rearrangement joins TRBV29-1 to TRBJ2-2; 8 nucleotides align to TRBD1. The ends lost 7 bases at V and 4 bases at J; junction bases unmatched: 5. This CDR3 spans 13 amino acids. Germline CDR1 SQVTM, CDR2 ANQGSEA. The CDR3 region has the DNA TGCAGCGCTGGGACAGGAGGCACCGGGGAGCTGTTTTTT. It encodes CSAGTGGTGELFF.

The chain joins TRBV20-1 to TRBJ2-7; D call uncertain. Germline V gene sequence: CDR1 DFQATT, CDR2 SNEGSKA (reference sequence). V dropped 8 bases and J dropped 5 bases, with 10 bases sitting between them. This CDR3 comprises 10 residues. Here the CDR3 reads CSYKRDEQYF. CDR3 bases: TGCAGTTATAAACGCGACGAGCAGTACTTC.

The gene calls are TRBV19 and TRBJ1-1; D may be TRBD1 (5 bases). Trimming removed 7 bases from V and 0 bases from J, with 15 bases in between. The CDR3 runs to 15 residues. Germline assignment: CDR1 LNHDA and CDR2 SQIVND (reference sequence). The CDR3 bases are TGTGCCAGTACCCCAGAAGGGGTCATGAACACTGAAGCTTTCTTT. Encoded protein: CASTPEGVMNTEAFF.

Concerning this clone: This sample includes further DNA sequences coding for the same CDR3. The chain joins TRBV6-5 to TRBJ1-1; D gene uncertain. From germline, CDR1 is MNHEY and CDR2 SVGAGI. Trimming removed 2 bases from V and 8 bases from J, with 6 bases in between. The CDR3 is made up of 11 amino acids. The chain's CDR3 is CASSYGGEAFF. The DNA of the CDR3 is TGTGCCAGCAGTTACGGCGGGGAAGCTTTCTTT.

V and J are TRBV9 and TRBJ2-2; 11 bases align to TRBD1. The CDR3 has 16 residues. V lost 3 bases to trimming and J lost 6 bases; unmatched junction nucleotides: 7. CDR1 and CDR2 (germline): SGDLS, YYNGEE. The CDR3 spells CASSGRTGGDAGELFF. The CDR3 DNA reads TGTGCCAGCAGCGGACGGACAGGGGGCGACGCCGGGGAGCTGTTTTTT.